What follows are 5 T cell receptor beta chains derived from one specimen sequenced in a study of response to subunit inactivated influenza vaccine. In TCRdb, the RT-PCR reads were re-called with MiXCR into one record per CDR3 protein. Of more than 400,000 distinct CDR3 sequences listed, approximately 11% are singletons. The sample here was PBMCs from blood, taken roughly 48 days after vaccination. The receptors here all came from a man in his fifties who received an inactivated influenza vaccine.

This clonotype was observed a handful of times. The chain has TRBV20-1 and TRBJ2-1; TRBD2 aligns across 8 bases. J was trimmed by 4 bases and V by 0 bases; bases with no gene match: 14. The CDR3 spans 18 residues. Germline V lookup: CDR1 DFQATT, CDR2 SNEGSKA (reference sequence). Written as DNA, the CDR3 is TGCAGTGCTAGAGATCTGAAGGGACTAGAGAACCTATACAATGAGCAGTTCTTC. Translated: CSARDLKGLENLYNEQFF.

V is TRBV5-6 and J is TRBJ2-5; unclear D gene. CDR1 is SGHDT, CDR2 YYEEEE, per germline. Trimming cost V 6 bases and J 1 base, with 16 bases left between them. The CDR3 is made up of 15 amino acids. The DNA for the CDR3 is TGTGCCAGCAAAGATAATCTCCAGTTCCAAGAGACCCAGTACTTC. Residues: CASKDNLQFQETQYF.

The genes are TRBV11-1 and TRBJ2-5, with 11 bases fitting TRBD2. The CDR3 runs to 19 residues. J was trimmed by 5 bases and V by 3 bases; bases with no gene match: 17. CDR1 and CDR2 from the germline V gene are SGHAT and FQDESV (reference sequence). The CDR3 loop reads CASSFTNIRIAGGGETQYF. CDR3 bases: TGTGCCAGCAGCTTCACGAACATCAGAATAGCGGGAGGGGGCGAGACCCAGTACTTC.

This clonotype occurred a few times. V is TRBV4-1 and J is TRBJ1-1, with 8 bases aligning to TRBD1. The V gene end was trimmed by 1 base and the J gene end by 0 bases; junction bases not matched to a gene: 7. CDR1 and CDR2 (germline): MGHRA, YSYEKL. The CDR3 is 17 residues long. This chain's CDR3 is CASSQVGQASLNTEAFF. The CDR3 DNA is TGCGCCAGCAGCCAAGTGGGACAGGCGTCTTTGAACACTGAAGCTTTCTTT.

This clonotype showed up many times. This rearrangement joins TRBV6-6 to TRBJ1-2; unclear D gene. The CDR3 is made up of 15 amino acids. The V gene lost 2 bases and the J gene lost 0 bases, with 10 bases spanning the gap. Germline V gene data show CDR1 as MNHNY and CDR2 as SVGAGI (reference sequence). Here the CDR3 DNA reads TGTGCCAGCAGTTACAACAGCCGATCTAACTATGGCTACACCTTC. Amino acids: CASSYNSRSNYGYTF.